This TCR beta chain was observed in a study of blood T cell repertoires in COVID-19. Across the whole study: The samples span acute and convalescent COVID-19 from the United States, Italy and Spain. The cDNA or gDNA used as material had been derived from T cells, B-cell-depleted T cells, or PBMCs.

As handled by the study authors: Cell counts per sample came from amplifying reference gene primers. The repertoire was sequenced with immunoSEQ multiplex PCR; TCRdb's copy has only in-frame clones and lacks some. The D gene and trimming were derived from the DNA, and the V and J assignments and clone size from that table. The sample yields about 250,000 clones, around 85% seen once. Trimming took off 5 bases at V and 6 bases at J, with 13 bases between the two ends. CDR3 length equals 13 residues. CDR1 and CDR2 (germline): MNHEY, SVGAGI. This clone was counted only a few times. The TCR originated in a man older than 75 with acute or convalescent COVID-19. The chain combines TRBV6-5 with TRBJ1-2; D gene unclear. Sequencing used peripheral blood. This CDR3 is CASSTYPRDGYTF. In nucleotides, the CDR3 is TGTGCCAGCAGTACTTACCCGAGGGATGGCTACACCTTC.